Each of the 32 T cell receptor beta chains below was sequenced from the same sample in a study of cytomegalovirus exposure and HLA in healthy donors. PCR was performed using 60 Vbeta and 13 Jbeta primers. Clones were sequenced by immunoSEQ multiplex PCR, and TCRdb holds only the in-frame ones, with some missing. Of some 120,000 clones listed, around 77% are singletons. What was sequenced was PBMCs. Receptor source: a man aged 50-60 years in good health and CMV-seronegative.

This chain connects TRBV5-1 to TRBJ2-1, with TRBD2 matching over 7 bases. With 3 bases clipped from V and 9 bases from J, the junction kept 3 bases outside the gene matches. This CDR3 comprises 12 residues. Germline CDR1 and CDR2: SGHRS and YFSETQ. CDR3 DNA: TGCGCCAGCAGCTGGGGGGGTGGTGAGCAGTTCTTC. Its protein is CASSWGGGEQFF.

The gene calls are TRBV9 and TRBJ2-5, with TRBD2 matching 7 bases. The CDR3 loop spans 15 amino acids. Germline V gene lookup returns CDR1 SGDLS and CDR2 YYNGEE. Trimming removed 4 bases from V and 5 bases from J; junction bases left unmatched: 11. CDR3 sequence: CASSSWGGERETQYF. DNA of the CDR3: TGTGCCAGCAGCTCCTGGGGAGGGGAGAGGGAGACCCAGTACTTC. Combining the CDR3 with reference TRBV9 and TRBJ2-5 gives the whole variable domain DSGVTQTPKHLITATGQRVTLRCSPRSGDLSVYWYQQSLDQGLQFLIQYYNGEERAKGNILERFSAQQFPDLHSELNLSSLELGDSALYFCASSSWGGERETQYFGPGTRLLVL.

The chain links TRBV7-2 to TRBJ1-5; a weak D match, TRBD1 (5 bases). V lost 6 bases and J 4 bases, leaving 19 bases between the germline ends. Germline lookup yields CDR1 SGHTA and CDR2 FQGNSA. CDR3 length: 16 residues. DNA of the CDR3: TGTGCCAGCAGTTTATACGCCGCCGACAGTAATCAGCCCCAGCATTTT. It yields the protein CASSLYAADSNQPQHF.

The chain employs TRBV11-3 and TRBJ2-1; D possibly corresponds to TRBD2 (6 bases). Looked up from germline, CDR1 is SGHNT and CDR2 is YENEEA. The V end was cut by 5 bases, the J end by 4 bases, with 15 bases between. The CDR3 sequence is 15 residues long. As DNA, the CDR3 is TGTGCCAGCAGCCTCCTCGGAGGGCTGTACAATGAGCAGTTCTTC. As protein: CASSLLGGLYNEQFF.

This clone appeared a few times. The CDR3 sequence is CASIKPGRPQHF. CDR3 bases: TGTGCCAGCATAAAACCGGGTCGGCCCCAGCATTTT. The chain recombines TRBV28 with TRBJ1-5; no firm D call. CDR1 and CDR2 from the germline V gene are MDHEN and SYDVKM. Trimming took off 7 bases at V and 9 bases at J, with 13 bases between the two ends. The CDR3 runs 12 residues.

The CDR3 DNA reads as TGTGCCAGCAGCCAGGGACAACCGAACACCGGGGAGCTGTTTTTT. This sequence encodes CASSQGQPNTGELFF. This rearrangement joins TRBV7-6 to TRBJ2-2; D perhaps matches TRBD1 (6 bases). This CDR3 has 15 residues. Germline V gene sequence: CDR1 SGHVS, CDR2 FNYEAQ. V lost 5 bases and J 0 bases, leaving 10 bases between the germline ends. The variable domain in full, with the rest retrieved from reference TRBV7-6 and TRBJ2-2, is GAGVSQSPRYKVTKRGQDVALRCDPISGHVSLYWYRQALGQGPEFLTYFNYEAQQDKSGLPNDRFSAERPEGSISTLTIQRTEQRDSAMYRCASSQGQPNTGELFFGEGSRLTVL.

The rearrangement joins TRBV6-4 to TRBJ2-7, with 10 bases that match TRBD2. Per germline, CDR1 MRHNA and CDR2 SNTAGT. CDR3 length: 17 amino acids. V trimming: 0 bases; J trimming: 0 bases; junction bases outside the gene matches: 5. CDR3 residues: CASSDSLTSGVSYEQYF. In DNA form, the CDR3 reads TGTGCCAGCAGTGACTCCCTTACTAGCGGGGTCTCCTACGAGCAGTACTTC.

The chain recombines TRBV6-5 with TRBJ1-5; TRBD1 matches at 10 bases. Looked up from germline, CDR1 is MNHEY and CDR2 is SVGAGI. J was trimmed by 6 bases and V by 0 bases; bases with no gene match: 2. This CDR3 has 15 residues. The CDR3 here is CASSYSGTGVQPQHF. CDR3 coding DNA: TGTGCCAGCAGTTACTCTGGGACAGGGGTTCAGCCCCAGCATTTT.

The V call is TRBV9, the J call TRBJ1-4; possible D gene TRBD1, 5 bases. This CDR3 contains 15 residues. Germline values: CDR1 SGDLS, CDR2 YYNGEE. The V and J ends lost 5 bases and 5 bases respectively, with 16 bases between them. The DNA for the CDR3 is TGTGCCAGCAGTCGACAAGGGGCAGCCAATGAAAAACTGTTTTTT. It codes for CASSRQGAANEKLFF.

V usage is TRBV7-9 and J usage is TRBJ2-7; 10 bases agree with TRBD1. Trimming cost V 5 bases and J 2 bases; bases outside gene matches: 3. CDR3 length: 14 residues. Per germline, CDR1 SEHNR and CDR2 FQNEAQ (reference sequence). The CDR3, as DNA: TGTGCCAGCAGCCCAGGGACAGGGGCCTACGAGCAGTACTTC. This gives the protein CASSPGTGAYEQYF.

This clone was seen only once. Compared with germline, one end of the junction differs, possibly owing to a read error. This sequence joins TRBV5-1 and TRBJ1-1, with a weak D call TRBD1 (5 bases). CDR1 SGHRS and CDR2 YFSETQ come from the germline V gene. The CDR3 runs to 14 residues. The CDR3 here is CASSLDRPNTEASF. In DNA, the CDR3 is TGCGCCAGCAGCTTGGACAGGCCGAACACTGAAGCTTCCTTT.

This clone was observed once. The chain employs TRBV19 and TRBJ2-2; tentatively, D is TRBD1 (5 bases). V dropped 2 bases and J dropped 2 bases, with 9 bases sitting between them. Germline-derived CDR1 and CDR2 are LNHDA and SQIVND (reference sequence). The CDR3 length is 15 residues. CDR3 residues: CASSIRTGNTGELFF. CDR3 nucleotide sequence: TGTGCCAGTAGTATACGTACAGGCAACACCGGGGAGCTGTTTTTT.

The chain carries TRBV9 and TRBJ2-5, with TRBD2 identical over 10 bases. The CDR3 is made up of 14 amino acids. V shed 1 base, J shed 3 bases, and the junction held 0 bases outside the gene matches. CDR1 SGDLS and CDR2 YYNGEE come from the germline V gene. DNA for the CDR3: TGTGCCAGCAGCGTACTAGCGGGAGAAGAGACCCAGTACTTC. Its translation: CASSVLAGEETQYF.

This sequence joins TRBV5-4 and TRBJ2-7; D might be TRBD2 (7 bases). This CDR3 spans 15 amino acids. Trimming cost V 0 bases and J 6 bases, with 16 bases left between them. CDR1 is SGHNT and CDR2 is YYREEE in the germline V gene (reference sequence). The CDR3 coding sequence is TGTGCCAGCAGCTTGGCGTGGGGGGGCGACGCCGAGCAGTACTTC. As protein: CASSLAWGGDAEQYF.

The V gene is TRBV7-9, the J gene TRBJ2-7; 14 positions agree with TRBD2. With 3 bases clipped from V and 5 bases from J, the junction kept 3 bases outside the gene matches. Per the germline V gene, CDR1 is SEHNR and CDR2 is FQNEAQ (reference sequence). This CDR3 spans 15 amino acids. CDR3 loop: CASSFLTSGRDEQYF. CDR3 bases: TGTGCCAGCAGCTTCCTGACTAGCGGGAGGGACGAGCAGTACTTC.

This sequence joins TRBV10-1 and TRBJ2-3; 8 nucleotides line up with TRBD2. The CDR3 totals 15 residues. Trimming cost V 2 bases and J 4 bases; bases outside gene matches: 5. The germline V gene has CDR1 WNHNN and CDR2 SYGVQD (reference sequence). CDR3 in amino acids: CASSEGTAGADTQYF. The CDR3 nucleotides read TGCGCCAGCAGTGAGGGCACAGCGGGAGCAGATACGCAGTATTTT.

V and J are TRBV2 and TRBJ2-2, with 7 bases fitting TRBD2. Trimming took 4 bases from V and 1 from J; bases not matched to a gene: 6. Germline V CDR1 and CDR2: SNHLY, FYNNEI. The CDR3 totals 16 residues. The CDR3 protein is CASSVSLAENTGELFF. CDR3 nucleotides: TGTGCCAGCAGTGTAAGTCTAGCGGAGAACACCGGGGAGCTGTTTTTT.

This clone was seen a handful of times. This sequence joins TRBV6-5 and TRBJ1-4; 8 bases fit TRBD1. Germline V gives CDR1 MNHEY, CDR2 SVGAGI. CDR3 length: 14 amino acids. V was pared by 6 bases and J by 2 bases, with 2 bases of the junction left unmatched. CDR3 residues: CASSRGPTNEKLFF. The DNA of the CDR3 is TGTGCCAGCAGCAGGGGGCCGACTAATGAAAAACTGTTTTTT.

This chain connects TRBV5-6 to TRBJ2-3, with D perhaps TRBD1 (5 bases). The ends were cut back, 0 bases at V and 3 bases at J, with 11 bases in the middle. CDR3 size: 15 residues. CDR1 SGHDT and CDR2 YYEEEE come from the germline V gene. CDR3 region: CASSLGQGVTDTQYF. The CDR3 DNA reads TGTGCCAGCAGCTTGGGGCAGGGTGTGACAGATACGCAGTATTTT.

This sequence joins TRBV19 and TRBJ2-1, with 7 bases that match TRBD2. CDR1 is LNHDA and CDR2 is SQIVND in the germline V gene (reference sequence). CDR3 length: 15 residues. V dropped 7 bases and J dropped 4; count of bases not matched to a gene: 10. The CDR3: CASTLTGGGYNEQFF. In DNA, the CDR3 is TGTGCCAGTACTCTTACCGGCGGGGGATACAATGAGCAGTTCTTC.

The V and J genes are TRBV5-4 and TRBJ2-5, with 12 bases fitting TRBD1. Germline V CDR1 and CDR2: SGHNT, YYREEE (reference sequence). J lost 5 bases, V lost 4 bases, and 6 bases had no gene match. CDR3 length: 15 residues. CDR3 protein: CASSVGTGGWETQYF. Written as DNA, the CDR3 is TGTGCCAGCAGCGTTGGGACAGGGGGCTGGGAGACCCAGTACTTC.

The rearrangement joins TRBV7-9 to TRBJ1-1; 8 nucleotides match TRBD1. This CDR3 has 15 residues. Looked up from germline, CDR1 is SEHNR and CDR2 is FQNEAQ (reference sequence). The trim removed 0 bases at V and 6 bases at J, leaving 6 bases unmatched. For the CDR3, the DNA is TGTGCCAGCAGCTTAGCTGCAGGGGGCTTACCTGAAGCTTTCTTT. Protein: CASSLAAGGLPEAFF.

The chain recombines TRBV28 with TRBJ2-7, with unresolved D. Germline CDR1 and CDR2: MDHEN and SYDVKM. There are 13 residues in the CDR3. Trimming cost V 5 bases and J 11 bases, with 19 bases left between them. CDR3 loop: CASSTPGLLDEYF. As DNA, the CDR3 is TGTGCCAGCAGTACTCCGGGTCTCCTGGATGAGTACTTC.

The chain couples TRBV6-5 to TRBJ2-5; maybe TRBD2 (5 bases). Trimming pared 3 bases from V and 3 bases from J, leaving 14 bases between. Germline V gives CDR1 MNHEY, CDR2 SVGAGI. There are 15 residues in the CDR3. In DNA, the CDR3 is TGTGCCAGCAGTTATCGGGGAAGGTTGGAAGAGACCCAGTACTTC. Translating it yields CASSYRGRLEETQYF.

The genes are TRBV5-1 and TRBJ1-3, with TRBD1 matching 7 bases. The CDR3 loop spans 17 amino acids. V lost 2 bases and J lost 4; bases outside the gene matches: 12. Germline V gene lookup returns CDR1 SGHRS and CDR2 YFSETQ. DNA of the CDR3: TGCGCCAGCAGCTTACAGGGGACTTTTATCTCCGGAAACACCATATATTTT. This translates into CASSLQGTFISGNTIYF.

V is TRBV11-2 and J is TRBJ2-1; 7 bases are a match to TRBD1. V lost 2 bases to trimming and J lost 4 bases; unmatched junction nucleotides: 5. The V gene's germline CDR1 is SGHAT and CDR2 FQNNGV. The CDR3 loop spans 15 amino acids. DNA of the CDR3: TGTGCCAGCAGCTTAAACTCGGGACAGTACAATGAGCAGTTCTTC. Protein: CASSLNSGQYNEQFF.

This clone was seen just once. The rearrangement uses TRBV10-3 and TRBJ2-2; 9 bases align to TRBD1. From germline, CDR1 is ENHRY and CDR2 SYGVKD. The V segment lost 11 bases and the J segment 2 bases; nucleotides outside the gene matches: 12. The CDR3 loop spans 16 amino acids. CDR3 coding DNA: TGTGCCTCACAGAACAACAGGGGGCTTAACACCGGGGAGCTGTTTTTT. Its protein is CASQNNRGLNTGELFF.

The chain uses TRBV4-1 and TRBJ2-7, with unresolved D. Germline V gene sequence: CDR1 MGHRA, CDR2 YSYEKL. Trimming left V 4 bases short and J 3 bases short, with 10 bases between. The CDR3 has 13 amino acids. The CDR3, as DNA: TGCGCCAGCAGCCTGCAGGCCGACTACGAGCAGTACTTC. Translating gives CASSLQADYEQYF.

The CDR3 coding sequence is TGTGCCAGCAGCGTAGCAGATGGAAACACCATATATTTT. The encoded protein is CASSVADGNTIYF. V is TRBV9 and J is TRBJ1-3, with D unresolved. The CDR3 runs to 13 residues. Germline V lookup: CDR1 SGDLS, CDR2 YYNGEE. Trimming stripped 0 bases from V and 3 bases from J, with 4 bases between.

This chain connects TRBV6-9 to TRBJ2-3, with a possible D match to TRBD2 (6 bases). This CDR3 spans 16 amino acids. Trimming removed 2 bases from V and 2 bases from J, with 14 bases in between. From germline, CDR1 is MNHGY and CDR2 SVAAGI. The CDR3 sequence: CASSYGTSAYTDTQYF. Here the CDR3 DNA reads TGTGCCAGCAGTTATGGGACTTCTGCATACACAGATACGCAGTATTTT.

This chain joins TRBV6-5 and TRBJ1-2; D unresolved. V was pared by 5 bases and J by 7 bases, with 11 bases between. CDR3 length: 12 amino acids. The germline CDR1 and CDR2 sequences are MNHEY and SVGAGI. The CDR3 loop is CASSTGAGGYTF. The CDR3 nucleotides are TGTGCCAGCAGTACGGGTGCGGGTGGCTACACCTTC.

Details on this clone: Other DNA sequences within the sample encode an identical CDR3. V gene TRBV27 combines with J gene TRBJ2-5; 12 nucleotides agree with TRBD1. Looked up from germline, CDR1 is MNHEY and CDR2 is SMNVEV (reference sequence). J was trimmed by 5 bases and V by 6 bases; bases with no gene match: 7. The CDR3 has 15 amino acids. The CDR3 DNA is TGTGCCAGCAGCTCCGGGACAGGGGGCGTTGAGACCCAGTACTTC. Amino acid sequence: CASSSGTGGVETQYF.